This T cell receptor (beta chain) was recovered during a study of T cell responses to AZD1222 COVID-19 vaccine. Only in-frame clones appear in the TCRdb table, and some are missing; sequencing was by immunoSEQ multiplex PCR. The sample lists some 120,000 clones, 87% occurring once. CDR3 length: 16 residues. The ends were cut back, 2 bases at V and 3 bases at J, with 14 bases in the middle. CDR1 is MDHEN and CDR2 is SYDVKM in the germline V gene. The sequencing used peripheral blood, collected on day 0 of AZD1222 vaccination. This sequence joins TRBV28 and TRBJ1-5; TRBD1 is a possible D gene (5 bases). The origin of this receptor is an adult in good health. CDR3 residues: CASSLVLKQANQPQHF. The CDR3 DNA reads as TGTGCCAGCAGTTTAGTTCTGAAACAGGCCAATCAGCCCCAGCATTTT.